The clone carrying this TCR beta chain came up many times. The data were obtained in a study of regulatory T cells in long-lasting Graves disease. Described time point: newly diagnosed GD, antithyroid drugs for less than 3 months. PBMCs were the source of the RNA used for TCR sequencing. V lost 5 bases, J lost 7 bases, and 23 bases stayed unmatched. The CDR3 sequence is 18 residues long. Germline loops: CDR1 MNHNS, CDR2 SASEGT. Through Arm-PCR of CDR3 regions and iRepertoire HTBI primers, TCR beta libraries were built. TCRdb processed the multiplex PCR reads anew with MiXCR; each CDR3 protein has one entry. The sample has 500,000 to 700,000 distinct CDR3 sequences; around 15% are singletons. In addition, the sample was reused for a study of T cells in Graves' hyperthyroidism and ophthalmopathy.

This rearrangement joins TRBV6-1 to TRBJ2-7; 7 bases are shared with TRBD2. This clonotype originated in a woman aged 25 to 39 with Graves disease. This specimen was peripheral blood mononuclear cells (PBMCs), taken at new diagnosis, from a patient treated with antithyroid drugs. The CDR3 DNA sequence: TGTGCCAGCAGTCCCGCGTCCAACCGAGTCGCGGGAGCAGGAGAGCAGTACTTC. Translating it yields CASSPASNRVAGAGEQYF.